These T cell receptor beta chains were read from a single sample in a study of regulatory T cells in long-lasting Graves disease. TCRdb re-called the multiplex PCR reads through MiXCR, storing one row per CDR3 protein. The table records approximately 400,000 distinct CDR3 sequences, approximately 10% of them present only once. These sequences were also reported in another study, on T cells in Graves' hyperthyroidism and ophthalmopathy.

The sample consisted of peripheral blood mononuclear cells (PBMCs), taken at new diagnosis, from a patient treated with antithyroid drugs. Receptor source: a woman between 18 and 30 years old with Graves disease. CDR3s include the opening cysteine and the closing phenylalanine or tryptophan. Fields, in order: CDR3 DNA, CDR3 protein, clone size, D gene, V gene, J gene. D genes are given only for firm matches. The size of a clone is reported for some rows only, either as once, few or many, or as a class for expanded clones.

DNA: TGTGCCTGGACAGGGTTCAACACTGAAGCTTTCTTT; CDR3: CAWTGFNTEAFF; size: many; D: .; V: TRBV30; J: TRBJ1-1
DNA: TGTGCCAGCAGCTTAGGCAGGACCTATGGCTACACCTTC; CDR3: CASSLGRTYGYTF; size: .; D: .; V: TRBV7-9; J: TRBJ1-2
DNA: TGTGCCACCAGTGTCGGGGGCCGAAACCAAGAGACCCAGTACTTC; CDR3: CATSVGGRNQETQYF; size: many; D: .; V: TRBV24-1; J: TRBJ2-5
DNA: TGTGCCAGCAGTTTAGCATCCGGGACAGGGGGCAATGAGCAGTTCTTC; CDR3: CASSLASGTGGNEQFF; size: few; D: TRBD1; V: TRBV12-3/TRBV12-4; J: TRBJ2-1
DNA: TGTGCCAGCAGCCACCTCGGGTTTGGGAACACTGAAGCTTTCTTT; CDR3: CASSHLGFGNTEAFF; size: many; D: .; V: TRBV6-2/TRBV6-3; J: TRBJ1-1
DNA: TGTGCCAGCAGTCCGGGGGGGGCAGATACGCAGTATTTT; CDR3: CASSPGGADTQYF; size: many; D: TRBD2; V: TRBV27; J: TRBJ2-3
DNA: TGTGCCGGGACTAGCGACGCAGATACGCAGTATTTT; CDR3: CAGTSDADTQYF; size: many; D: TRBD2; V: TRBV18; J: TRBJ2-3
DNA: TGTGCCAGCTCACCACAGGGATTGACCGGGGAGCTGTTTTTT; CDR3: CASSPQGLTGELFF; size: many; D: .; V: TRBV18; J: TRBJ2-2
DNA: TGTGCCAGAACTCTCCCGGGACAGGGGTATCAGCCCCAGCATTTT; CDR3: CARTLPGQGYQPQHF; size: .; D: TRBD1; V: TRBV19; J: TRBJ1-5
DNA: TGTGCCATCAGTGCTCCCAGGGGCAGCACAGATACGCAGTATTTT; CDR3: CAISAPRGSTDTQYF; size: many; D: .; V: TRBV10-3; J: TRBJ2-3
DNA: TGCAGCGCTGAAAGCCTGGGACAGTATCTGAGCTATGGCTACACCTTC; CDR3: CSAESLGQYLSYGYTF; size: .; D: TRBD1; V: TRBV29-1; J: TRBJ1-2
DNA: TGTGCCAGCAGCTTGGACAGGGCGCCCTATGGCTACACCTTC; CDR3: CASSLDRAPYGYTF; size: few; D: .; V: TRBV5-4; J: TRBJ1-2
DNA: TGTGCCAGCAGTTTTTCGCCAGGGCAGACCTACAATGAGCAGTTCTTC; CDR3: CASSFSPGQTYNEQFF; size: many; D: .; V: TRBV28; J: TRBJ2-1
DNA: TGTGCCAGCACCGGAATAGCAAGGGTGCGTGAGGAGCTGTTTTTT; CDR3: CASTGIARVREELFF; size: many; D: .; V: TRBV12-3/TRBV12-4; J: TRBJ2-2
DNA: TGCGCCAGCAGTGAGTCGGTTAGACACGAGCAGTACTTC; CDR3: CASSESVRHEQYF; size: many; D: .; V: TRBV10-1; J: TRBJ2-7